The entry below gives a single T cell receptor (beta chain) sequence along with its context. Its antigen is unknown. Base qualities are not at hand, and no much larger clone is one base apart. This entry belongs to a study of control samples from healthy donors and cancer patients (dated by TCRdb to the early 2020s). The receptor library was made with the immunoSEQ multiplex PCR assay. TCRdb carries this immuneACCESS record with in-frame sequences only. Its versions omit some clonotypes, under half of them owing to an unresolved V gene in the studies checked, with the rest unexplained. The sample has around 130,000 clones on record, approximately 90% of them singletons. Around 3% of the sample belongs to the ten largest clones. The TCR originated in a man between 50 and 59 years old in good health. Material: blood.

The CDR3 sequence is CASSLRSGGAAYEQYF. The DNA sequence is TGTGCCAGCAGCTTAAGGAGCGGGGGGGCCGCATACGAGCAGTACTTC. The chain couples TRBV7-3 to TRBJ2-7, with 10 bases in between that match TRBD2. The CDR3 starts with the cysteine, ends with the phenylalanine, and has 16 residues. The retained sequence is limited to the CDR3, 48 bases, with the frame set at the first base. V lost 1 base and J lost 4 bases, and the count of bases not matched to a germline gene is 7. The germline V gene gives CDR1 as SGHTA and CDR2 as FQGTGA. Where the CDR3 stops, the reference TRBV7-3 and TRBJ2-7 genes take over; the full variable domain is GAGVSQTPSNKVTEKGKYVELRCDPISGHTALYWYRQSLGQGPEFLIYFQGTGAADDSGLPNDRFFAVRPEGSVSTLKIQRTERGDSAVYLCASSLRSGGAAYEQYFGPGTRLTVT.